This T cell receptor beta chain was sequenced in a study of cytomegalovirus exposure and HLA in healthy donors. Measured with immunoSEQ multiplex PCR; TCRdb has only the in-frame clones, and not every one. The profile covers some 140,000 clones, with 86% appearing a single time and roughly 1.9% taken by the ten largest. Sequenced: PBMCs. The clonotype comes from a human donor in good health.

CDR3: CASRGTSGGVGELFF. For the CDR3, the DNA is TGTGCCAGCAGGGGGACTAGCGGGGGGGTTGGGGAGCTGTTTTTT. The chain combines TRBV25-1 with TRBJ2-2; TRBD2 matches 16 bases. Germline V gene lookup returns CDR1 MGHDK and CDR2 SYGVNS. J lost 8 bases, V lost 6 bases, and 3 bases had no gene match. The CDR3 is 15 residues long.